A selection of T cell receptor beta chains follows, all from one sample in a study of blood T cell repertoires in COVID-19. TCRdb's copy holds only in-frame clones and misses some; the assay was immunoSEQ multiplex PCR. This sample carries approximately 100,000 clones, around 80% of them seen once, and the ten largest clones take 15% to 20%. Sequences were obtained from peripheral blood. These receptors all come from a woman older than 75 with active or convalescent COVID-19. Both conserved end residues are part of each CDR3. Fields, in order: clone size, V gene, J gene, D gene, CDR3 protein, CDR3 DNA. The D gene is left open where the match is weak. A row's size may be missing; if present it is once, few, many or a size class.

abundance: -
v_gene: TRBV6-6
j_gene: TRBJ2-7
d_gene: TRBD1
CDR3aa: CASNPTGFHEQYF
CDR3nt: TGTGCCAGCAATCCGACAGGGTTCCACGAGCAGTACTTC

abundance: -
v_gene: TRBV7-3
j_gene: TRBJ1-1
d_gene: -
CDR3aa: CASSPTPYTEAFF
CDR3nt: TGTGCCAGCAGCCCAACACCATACACTGAAGCTTTCTTT

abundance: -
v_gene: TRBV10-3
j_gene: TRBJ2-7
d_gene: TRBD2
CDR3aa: CAISKTSGAYEQYF
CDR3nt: TGTGCCATCAGTAAGACTAGCGGGGCCTACGAGCAGTACTTC

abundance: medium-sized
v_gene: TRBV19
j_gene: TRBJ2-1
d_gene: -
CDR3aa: CASMGVLQEFF
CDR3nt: TGTGCCAGTATGGGAGTACTTCAGGAGTTCTTC

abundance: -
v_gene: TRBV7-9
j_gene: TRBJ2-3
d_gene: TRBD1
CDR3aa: CASSQGQGERYF
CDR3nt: TGTGCCAGCAGCCAGGGACAGGGTGAGCGCTATTTT

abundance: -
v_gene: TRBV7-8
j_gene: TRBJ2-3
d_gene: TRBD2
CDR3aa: CASSLRSGTSWDTQYF
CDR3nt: TGTGCCAGCAGCTTAAGATCAGGGACTAGCTGGGATACGCAGTATTTT

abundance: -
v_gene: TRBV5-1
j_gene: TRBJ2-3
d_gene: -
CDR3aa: CASSPGGQSITDTQYF
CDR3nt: TGCGCCAGCAGCCCCGGCGGCCAAAGTATCACAGATACGCAGTATTTT

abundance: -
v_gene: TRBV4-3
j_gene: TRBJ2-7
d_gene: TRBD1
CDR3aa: CASSHTGTGGSEQYF
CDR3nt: TGCGCCAGCAGCCACACCGGGACAGGGGGCAGCGAGCAGTACTTC

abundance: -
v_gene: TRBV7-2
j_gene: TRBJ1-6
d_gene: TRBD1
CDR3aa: CASSLGGQGNNSPLHF
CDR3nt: TGTGCCAGCAGCTTAGGTGGACAGGGAAATAATTCACCCCTCCACTTT

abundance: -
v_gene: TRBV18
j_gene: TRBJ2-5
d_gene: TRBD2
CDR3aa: CASSPNPGWGGETQYF
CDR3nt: TGTGCCAGCTCACCAAATCCCGGATGGGGGGGAGAGACCCAGTACTTC

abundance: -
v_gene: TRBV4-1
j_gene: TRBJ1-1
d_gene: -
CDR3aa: CASSSNTGDTEAFF
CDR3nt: TGCGCCAGCAGCTCAAACACGGGGGACACTGAAGCTTTCTTT

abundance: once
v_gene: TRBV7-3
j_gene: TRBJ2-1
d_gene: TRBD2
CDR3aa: CASSPRLAGSSYNEQFF
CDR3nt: TGTGCCAGCAGCCCGAGACTAGCGGGGAGCTCCTACAATGAGCAGTTCTTC

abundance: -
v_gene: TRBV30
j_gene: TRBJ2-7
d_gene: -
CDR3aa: CAWSVRMSGATYEQYF
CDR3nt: TGTGCCTGGAGTGTACGGATGTCTGGGGCAACCTACGAGCAGTACTTC

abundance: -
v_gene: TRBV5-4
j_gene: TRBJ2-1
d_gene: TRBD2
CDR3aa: CASSLDRGRALNEQFF
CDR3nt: TGTGCCAGCAGCTTGGATCGCGGGAGGGCCCTCAATGAGCAGTTCTTC

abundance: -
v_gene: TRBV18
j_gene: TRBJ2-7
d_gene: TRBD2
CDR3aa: CASSPRSLAGSNEQYF
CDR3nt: TGTGCCAGCTCACCAAGGTCACTAGCGGGATCCAACGAGCAGTACTTC

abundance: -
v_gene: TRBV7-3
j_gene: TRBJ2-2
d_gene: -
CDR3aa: CASSLTLTGELFF
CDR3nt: TGTGCCAGCAGCTTAACGTTAACCGGGGAGCTGTTTTTT

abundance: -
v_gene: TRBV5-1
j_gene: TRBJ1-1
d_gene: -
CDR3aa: CASRSDATEAFF
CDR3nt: TGCGCCAGCAGGTCAGATGCCACTGAAGCTTTCTTT

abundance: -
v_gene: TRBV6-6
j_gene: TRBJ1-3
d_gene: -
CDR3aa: CASRREQSVVGNTIYF
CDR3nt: TGTGCCAGCCGACGCGAACAGTCGGTCGTCGGAAACACCATATATTTT

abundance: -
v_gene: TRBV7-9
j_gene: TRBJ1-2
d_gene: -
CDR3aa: CASSSTNYGYTF
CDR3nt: TGTGCCAGCAGCTCTACTAACTATGGCTACACCTTC

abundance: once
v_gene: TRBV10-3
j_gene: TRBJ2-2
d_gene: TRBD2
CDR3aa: CAISESPRGTSGSKIAGELFF
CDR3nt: TGTGCCATCAGTGAGTCCCCACGAGGGACTAGCGGGAGTAAGATAGCCGGGGAGCTGTTTTTT

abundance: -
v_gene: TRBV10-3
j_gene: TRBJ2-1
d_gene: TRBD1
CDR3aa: CAIREDRGRYNEQFF
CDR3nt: TGTGCCATCAGGGAAGACAGGGGGCGCTACAATGAGCAGTTCTTC

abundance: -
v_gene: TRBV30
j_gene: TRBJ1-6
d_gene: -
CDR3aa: CAWSTPGVSSYNSPLHF
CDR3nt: TGTGCCTGGAGTACACCCGGAGTGAGCTCCTATAATTCACCCCTCCACTTT

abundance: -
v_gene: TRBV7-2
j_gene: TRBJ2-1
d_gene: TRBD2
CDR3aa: CASSPRLAGGDEQFF
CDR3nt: TGTGCCAGCAGCCCTAGACTAGCGGGGGGGGATGAGCAGTTCTTC

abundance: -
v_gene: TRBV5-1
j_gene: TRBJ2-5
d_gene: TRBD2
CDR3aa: CASSSGQVAGGETQYF
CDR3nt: TGCGCCAGCAGCTCGGGGCAGGTAGCGGGTGGGGAGACCCAGTACTTC

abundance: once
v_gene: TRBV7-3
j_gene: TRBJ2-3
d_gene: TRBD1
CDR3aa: CASSSTPGTGGTDTQYF
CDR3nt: TGTGCCAGCAGCTCGACTCCCGGGACAGGGGGCACAGATACGCAGTATTTT

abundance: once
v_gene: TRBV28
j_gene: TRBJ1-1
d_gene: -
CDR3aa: CASSPTGMNTEAFF
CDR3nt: TGTGCCAGCAGCCCAACAGGGATGAACACTGAAGCTTTCTTT

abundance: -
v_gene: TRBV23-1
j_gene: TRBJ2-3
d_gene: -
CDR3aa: CASRVKRSPSTDTQYF
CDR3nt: TGCGCCAGCCGAGTCAAGCGGTCCCCGAGCACAGATACGCAGTATTTT

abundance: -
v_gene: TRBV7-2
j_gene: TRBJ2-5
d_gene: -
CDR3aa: CASSLGAGVQGRETQYF
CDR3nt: TGTGCCAGCAGCTTAGGAGCGGGGGTACAGGGGAGGGAGACCCAGTACTTC

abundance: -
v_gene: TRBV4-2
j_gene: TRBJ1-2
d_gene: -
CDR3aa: CASSRERNYGYTF
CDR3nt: TGTGCCAGCAGCCGCGAGAGGAACTATGGCTACACCTTC

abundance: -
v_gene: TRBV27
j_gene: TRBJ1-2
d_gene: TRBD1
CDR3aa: CASRRTGREANYGYTF
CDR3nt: TGTGCCAGCAGACGGACAGGGCGAGAGGCGAACTATGGCTACACCTTC

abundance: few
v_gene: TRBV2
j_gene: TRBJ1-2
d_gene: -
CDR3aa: CASRSPVGDRGYTF
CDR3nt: TGTGCCAGCAGATCCCCCGTCGGGGATCGTGGCTACACCTTC

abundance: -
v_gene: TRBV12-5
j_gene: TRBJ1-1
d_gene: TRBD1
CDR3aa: CASTPRQGFTEAFF
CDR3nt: TGTGCTAGTACCCCCCGACAGGGGTTCACTGAAGCTTTCTTT

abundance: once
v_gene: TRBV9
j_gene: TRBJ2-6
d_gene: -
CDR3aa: CASSRSGANVLTF
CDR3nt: TGTGCCAGCAGTCGAAGCGGGGCCAACGTCCTGACTTTC

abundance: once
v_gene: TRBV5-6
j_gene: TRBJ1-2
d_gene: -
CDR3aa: CASSLPGGYGYTF
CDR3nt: TGTGCCAGCAGCTTGCCGGGAGGCTATGGCTACACCTTC

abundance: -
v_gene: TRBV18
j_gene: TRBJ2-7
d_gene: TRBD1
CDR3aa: CASSPRTGNYEQYF
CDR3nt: TGTGCCAGCTCACCACGGACAGGGAACTACGAGCAGTACTTC

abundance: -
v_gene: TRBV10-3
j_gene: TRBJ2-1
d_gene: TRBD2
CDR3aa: CAISEFRGRDNNEQFF
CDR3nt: TGTGCCATCAGTGAGTTTCGCGGGAGGGATAACAATGAGCAGTTCTTC

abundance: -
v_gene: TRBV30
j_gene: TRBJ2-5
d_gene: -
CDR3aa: CAWRKEGADAQYF
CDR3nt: TGTGCCTGGAGGAAGGAGGGCGCTGATGCCCAGTACTTC

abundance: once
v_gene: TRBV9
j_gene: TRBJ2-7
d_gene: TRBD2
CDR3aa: CASSFSAGGTYEQYF
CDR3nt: TGTGCCAGCAGCTTCTCAGCGGGGGGGACGTACGAGCAGTACTTC

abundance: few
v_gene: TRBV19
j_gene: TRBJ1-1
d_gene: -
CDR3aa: CASSIREEAFF
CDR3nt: TGTGCCAGTAGTATAAGAGAGGAAGCTTTCTTT

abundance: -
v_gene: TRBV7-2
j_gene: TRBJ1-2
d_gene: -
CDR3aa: CASSFQQDGYTF
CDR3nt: TGTGCCAGCAGCTTTCAACAGGATGGCTACACCTTC

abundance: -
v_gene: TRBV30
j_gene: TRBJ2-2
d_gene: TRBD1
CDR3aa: CAWSPPWDRVTGELFF
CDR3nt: TGTGCCTGGAGTCCCCCTTGGGACAGGGTTACCGGGGAGCTGTTTTTT

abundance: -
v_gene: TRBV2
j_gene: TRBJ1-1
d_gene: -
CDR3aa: CASSDRTLNTEAFF
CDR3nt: TGTGCCAGCAGTGACAGGACTTTGAACACTGAAGCTTTCTTT

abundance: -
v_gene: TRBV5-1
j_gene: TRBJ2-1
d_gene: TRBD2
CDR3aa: CASSVSGGEYNEQFF
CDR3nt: TGCGCCAGCAGCGTTAGCGGGGGGGAATACAATGAGCAGTTCTTC

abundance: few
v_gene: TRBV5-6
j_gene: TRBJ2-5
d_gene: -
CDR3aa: CASSLALGVQETQYF
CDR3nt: TGTGCCAGCAGCTTGGCCCTCGGAGTCCAAGAGACCCAGTACTTC

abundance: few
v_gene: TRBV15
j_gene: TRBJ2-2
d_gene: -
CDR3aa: CATSREHAAGELFF
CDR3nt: TGTGCCACCAGCAGAGAACATGCCGCCGGGGAGCTGTTTTTT

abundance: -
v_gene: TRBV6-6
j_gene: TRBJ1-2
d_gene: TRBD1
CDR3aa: CASSATGGDGYTF
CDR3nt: TGTGCCAGCAGTGCCACAGGGGGCGATGGCTACACCTTC

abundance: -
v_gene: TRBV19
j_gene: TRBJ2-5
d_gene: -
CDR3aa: CASSVPGETQYF
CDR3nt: TGTGCCAGTAGTGTCCCCGGGGAGACCCAGTACTTC

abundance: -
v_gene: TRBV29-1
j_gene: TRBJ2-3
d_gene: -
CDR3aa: CSVDPDRRDTQYF
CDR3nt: TGCAGCGTTGACCCCGACCGGCGGGATACGCAGTATTTT

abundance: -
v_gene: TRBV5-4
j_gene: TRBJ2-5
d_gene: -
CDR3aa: CASSPRGASSETQYF
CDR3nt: TGTGCCAGCAGCCCCAGGGGGGCTAGCTCGGAGACCCAGTACTTC

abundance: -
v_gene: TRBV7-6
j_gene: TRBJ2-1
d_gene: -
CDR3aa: CASSFQSGVPHEQFF
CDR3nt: TGTGCCAGCAGCTTTCAGAGCGGCGTCCCCCATGAGCAGTTCTTC

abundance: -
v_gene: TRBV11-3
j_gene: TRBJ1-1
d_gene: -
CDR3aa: CASSFGEDTEAFF
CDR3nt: TGTGCCAGCAGCTTCGGGGAAGACACTGAAGCTTTCTTT

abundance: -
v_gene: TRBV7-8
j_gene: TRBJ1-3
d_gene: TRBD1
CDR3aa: CASSARTGSGNTIYF
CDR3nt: TGTGCCAGCAGCGCAAGGACAGGGTCTGGAAACACCATATATTTT

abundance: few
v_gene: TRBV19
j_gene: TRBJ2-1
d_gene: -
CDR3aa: CASSPTGGVNNEQFF
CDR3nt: TGTGCCAGTAGTCCCACAGGGGGGGTCAACAATGAGCAGTTCTTC

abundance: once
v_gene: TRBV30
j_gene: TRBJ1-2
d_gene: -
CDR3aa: CAWSPRGRVGYGYTF
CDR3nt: TGTGCCTGGAGTCCAAGAGGGAGGGTAGGCTATGGCTACACCTTC

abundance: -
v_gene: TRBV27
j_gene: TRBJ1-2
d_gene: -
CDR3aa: CASSFNRDYLGYTF
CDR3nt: TGTGCCAGCAGTTTCAACAGGGATTACTTGGGCTACACCTTC